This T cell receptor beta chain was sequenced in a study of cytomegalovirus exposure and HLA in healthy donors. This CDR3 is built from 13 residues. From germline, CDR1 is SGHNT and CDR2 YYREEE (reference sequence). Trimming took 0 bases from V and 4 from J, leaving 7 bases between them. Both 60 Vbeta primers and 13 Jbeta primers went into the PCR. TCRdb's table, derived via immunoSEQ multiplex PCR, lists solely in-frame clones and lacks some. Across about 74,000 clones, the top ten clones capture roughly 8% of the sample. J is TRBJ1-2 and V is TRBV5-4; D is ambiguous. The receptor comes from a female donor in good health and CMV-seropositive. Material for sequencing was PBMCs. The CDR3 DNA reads TGTGCCAGCAGCTTGGGACAAATCTATGGCTACACCTTC. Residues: CASSLGQIYGYTF.